A single sample is the source of the 31 T cell receptor beta chains below, sequenced in a study of tumor and adjacent non-tumor tissue in lung cancer. No cell sorting was done before RNA was extracted from the tissue. The library came from three nested PCR rounds adapted from ARM-PCR protocols. Each CDR3 protein gets one entry after TCRdb re-called the multiplex PCR reads with MiXCR. The sample carries 200,000 or so distinct CDR3 sequences, 71% recorded once. The source material was lung tumor tissue. The receptor set was obtained from a man in his sixties with non-small cell lung cancer.

There are many counts of this clonotype. The genes are TRBV30 and TRBJ1-4, with TRBD1 matching 7 bases. V shed 0 bases, J shed 8 bases, and the junction held 12 bases outside the gene matches. The CDR3 length is 16 residues. Germline CDR1 and CDR2: GTSNPN and SVGIG (reference sequence). Here the CDR3 reads CAWSVPRGRGVEKLFF. In DNA, the CDR3 is TGTGCCTGGAGTGTACCTCGTGGCAGGGGGGTGGAAAAACTGTTTTTT.

This sequence joins TRBV4-2 and TRBJ1-6, with unresolved D. This CDR3 region has 13 residues. Germline lookup yields CDR1 LGHNA and CDR2 YNFKEQ. V was shortened by 0 bases and J by 13 bases, with 10 bases between the two germline ends. The CDR3 spells CASSQDLMGPLHF. The CDR3, as DNA: TGTGCCAGCAGCCAAGATCTAATGGGTCCCCTCCACTTT.

A note on this clonotype: At one end, the junction sequence differs from germline, possibly due to a read error. This sequence joins TRBV20-1 and TRBJ2-3, with a weak D call TRBD2 (6 bases). CDR1 is DFQATT, CDR2 SNEGSKA, per germline (reference sequence). CDR3 length: 14 amino acids. Here the CDR3 reads CSAELAGKTDRQYF. In nucleotides, the CDR3 is TGCAGTGCTGAACTAGCAGGGAAGACAGATAGGCAGTATTTT.

V and J are TRBV5-4 and TRBJ2-7, with D possibly matching TRBD1 (5 bases). Germline V gene sequence: CDR1 SGHNT, CDR2 YYREEE (reference sequence). V gave up 0 bases and J gave up 8 bases, with 12 bases separating them. CDR3 length equals 13 residues. In DNA, the CDR3 is TGTGCCAGCAGCTTGGCAACAGGAATTAAGCAGTACTTC. As protein: CASSLATGIKQYF.

Comments on this clonotype: A much bigger clone sits one base away, suggesting this may be a read error. This chain uses TRBV20-1 with TRBJ2-1; weak D call: TRBD1 (5 bases). This CDR3 contains 13 residues. Germline values: CDR1 DFQATT, CDR2 SNEGSKA (reference sequence). CDR3 sequence reads: CTARETGQGEQFF. The CDR3 DNA reads as TGCACTGCTAGAGAGACGGGTCAGGGTGAGCAGTTCTTC.

This clonotype was observed a handful of times. This sequence joins TRBV29-1 and TRBJ1-1; D ambiguous. The CDR3 has 13 amino acids. Germline CDR1 SQVTM, CDR2 ANQGSEA. V gave up 5 bases and J gave up 1 base, with 11 bases separating them. The DNA of the CDR3 is TGCAGCGTTAGGGAAGAAGAGAACACTGAAGCTTTCTTT. Amino acids: CSVREEENTEAFF.

The chain combines TRBV10-2 with TRBJ2-7, with unresolved D. The CDR3 is 10 residues long. Germline V CDR1 and CDR2: WSHSY, SAAADI. Trimming took 6 bases from V and 5 from J, leaving 5 bases between them. In DNA, the CDR3 is TGCGCCAGCAGGGGTAACGAGCAGTACTTC. Amino acid sequence: CASRGNEQYF.

The chain has TRBV5-5 and TRBJ1-1, with TRBD1 identical over 7 bases. The germline V gene has CDR1 SGHKS and CDR2 YYEKEE (reference sequence). The ends lost 4 bases at V and 5 bases at J; junction bases unmatched: 8. This CDR3 contains 14 residues. The DNA of the CDR3 is TGTGCCAGCAGCCTCGGCAGGGGGTGGACTGAAGCTTTCTTT. Encoded protein: CASSLGRGWTEAFF.

Regarding this clonotype: The junction shows a germline mismatch at one end, possibly a read error. This chain uses TRBV6-1 with TRBJ1-5, with D uncertain. In germline, CDR1 is MNHNS, CDR2 SASEGT. CDR3 size: 15 residues. The CDR3 DNA follows: TGTGCCAGCAGTGAAGACATGTATAGCAACCAGCCCCATCATTTT. Its protein product is CASSEDMYSNQPHHF.

The table lists this clonotype with a few counts. Given a much more abundant clone one base away, this may be a read error. V gene TRBV11-2 combines with J gene TRBJ1-2; tentative D call: TRBD1 (6 bases). The germline CDR1 and CDR2 sequences are SGHAT and FQNNGV. The CDR3 spans 13 residues. Trimming removed 5 bases from V and 5 bases from J, with 12 bases in between. CDR3 nucleotide sequence: TGTGCCAGCAGCGTCCGACAGGAGTATGGCTACACCTTC. Translating it yields CASSVRQEYGYTF.

This clonotype came up a few times. The rearrangement uses TRBV12-5 and TRBJ2-1, with TRBD1 identical over 9 bases. The CDR3 sequence is 15 residues long. The J segment lost 6 bases and the V segment lost 4 bases, leaving 7 bases of the junction unmatched. Germline lookup yields CDR1 LGHNT and CDR2 FRNRAP. Here the CDR3 reads CASGSQQGAINEQFF. The CDR3 DNA is TGTGCTAGTGGTTCCCAACAGGGGGCAATCAATGAGCAGTTCTTC.

As concerns this clonotype: Mismatch with germline at one junction end may stem from a read error. The chain recombines TRBV6-5 with TRBJ1-1, with D unresolved. The germline V gene encodes CDR1 MNHEY and CDR2 SVGAGI. This CDR3 is built from 15 residues. Here the CDR3 reads CVSRCAGKSGTEAFF. The CDR3 DNA is TGTGTCAGCAGATGTGCCGGGAAGAGCGGCACTGAAGCTTTCTTT.

A word on this clonotype: It may be a read error: a sequence one base away is much more abundant. The chain couples TRBV20-1 to TRBJ2-3; 9 bases match TRBD2. Germline V gene lookup returns CDR1 DFQATT and CDR2 SNEGSKA (reference sequence). This CDR3 has 18 amino acids. V dropped 7 bases and J dropped 0; count of bases not matched to a gene: 17. This CDR3 reads CSDIPLSGSLRSTDTQYF. The CDR3 nucleotides are TGCAGTGATATCCCCCTTAGCGGGAGCCTGCGTAGCACAGATACGCAGTATTTT.

The V gene is TRBV6-6, the J gene TRBJ2-7; possible D gene TRBD1, 6 bases. The CDR3 sequence is 12 residues long. Germline assignment: CDR1 MNHNY and CDR2 SVGAGI (reference sequence). Trimming shortened V by 7 bases and J by 13 bases, and 20 bases separated the two germline ends. For the CDR3, the DNA is TGTGCCAGCACCAAACAGGGCGCCGAGCGATACTTC. This translates into CASTKQGAERYF.

This chain uses TRBV10-2 with TRBJ2-7; maybe TRBD1 (6 bases). The length of the CDR3 is 15 residues. With 7 bases removed from V and 3 bases from J, the gap between germline ends came to 19 bases. Germline V gene lookup returns CDR1 WSHSY and CDR2 SAAADI. The CDR3 sequence is CASTPQQGQSYEQYF. The DNA of the CDR3 is TGCGCCAGCACCCCTCAGCAAGGACAGAGCTACGAGCAGTACTTC.

The count of this clonotype is one. This may stem from a read error, because a much larger clone lies one nucleotide away. The chain combines TRBV20-1 with TRBJ1-1; D uncertain. The CDR3 contains 16 residues. Trimming cost V 0 bases and J 0 bases, with 14 bases left between them. Germline V gives CDR1 DFQATT, CDR2 SNEGSKA (reference sequence). In nucleotides, the CDR3 is TGCAGTGCTAGAGACGAACGACACGGGATGAACACTGAAGCTTTCTTT. It specifies CSARDERHGMNTEAFF.

A remark on this clonotype: Given a much more abundant clone one base away, this may be a read error. The chain carries TRBV12-3 or TRBV12-4 and TRBJ1-2; a weak D match, TRBD1 (6 bases). This CDR3 has 14 amino acids. CDR3 sequence (DNA): TGTGCCAGCAGTAAGACCGCAGGGGACTATGACTACACCTTC. This codes for CASSKTAGDYDYTF.

With respect to this clonotype: Because the CDR3 is missing its conserved closing phenylalanine or tryptophan, this is likely a read error. The chain recombines TRBV25-1 with TRBJ2-5; D not certain. The CDR3 has 13 amino acids. The germline V gene encodes CDR1 MGHDK and CDR2 SYGVNS. This chain's CDR3 is CASSEYHKETQYS. DNA for the CDR3: TGTGCCAGTAGTGAATACCATAAAGAGACCCAGTACTCC.

Note on this clonotype: At one end the junction does not follow the germline gene, possibly because of a read error. The gene calls are TRBV11-3 and TRBJ2-1; 8 nucleotides match TRBD2. In germline, CDR1 is SGHNT, CDR2 YENEEA. CDR3 size: 14 residues. The CDR3 DNA follows: TGTGTCAGCAGTCAGGGACTAGTCTTGAATGAGCAGTTCTTC. It encodes CVSSQGLVLNEQFF.

This clonotype has more than one count but fewer than ten. This chain uses TRBV5-1 with TRBJ1-1; D uncertain. Trimming removed 2 bases at V and 6 bases at J, with 14 bases between. The CDR3 loop spans 14 amino acids. Germline CDR1 and CDR2: SGHRS and YFSETQ. The CDR3, as DNA: TGCGCCAGCAGCTTAAACACCCCTGGGGCTGAAGCTTTCTTT. Its protein product is CASSLNTPGAEAFF.

V and J are TRBV20-1 and TRBJ2-4; D might be TRBD1 (5 bases). From germline, CDR1 is DFQATT and CDR2 SNEGSKA (reference sequence). V lost 3 bases and J lost 2, with 11 bases in between. This CDR3 is built from 14 residues. The CDR3 here is CSASRAVSKNIQYF. For the CDR3, the DNA is TGCAGTGCTAGCAGGGCTGTTTCCAAAAACATTCAGTACTTC.

To note about this clonotype: A much more abundant neighbour one base away suggests this may be a read error. The chain is built from TRBV12-3 or TRBV12-4 and TRBJ2-7; tentative D call: TRBD1 (5 bases). The CDR3 length is 13 residues. The CDR3 region is CASSLDLWGEQNF. CDR3 DNA: TGTGCCAGCAGTTTAGACCTCTGGGGCGAGCAGAACTTC.

This clonotype was seen a few times. The chain uses TRBV5-1 and TRBJ2-4; D possibly corresponds to TRBD2 (6 bases). The V end was cut by 3 bases, the J end by 6 bases, with 16 bases between. The length of the CDR3 is 15 residues. CDR1 and CDR2 (germline): SGHRS, YFSETQ. CDR3 DNA sequence: TGCGCCAGCAGCTCTACCGGGACTGTCGGAAACATTCAGTACTTC. Translating it yields CASSSTGTVGNIQYF. The whole variable domain, remainder taken from reference TRBV5-1 and TRBJ2-4, is KAGVTQTPRYLIKTRGQQVTLSCSPISGHRSVSWYQQTPGQGLQFLFEYFSETQRNKGNFPGRFSGRQFSNSRSEMNVSTLELGDSALYLCASSSTGTVGNIQYFGAGTRLSVL.

This clonotype was seen only a few times. The chain uses TRBV30 and TRBJ1-2, with D tentatively TRBD1 (5 bases). This CDR3 has 12 amino acids. Germline values: CDR1 GTSNPN, CDR2 SVGIG (reference sequence). V lost 0 bases and J 7 bases, leaving 9 bases between the germline ends. The CDR3 loop reads CAWSVQAAGYTF. In nucleotides, the CDR3 is TGTGCCTGGAGTGTACAGGCCGCTGGCTACACCTTC. Using reference TRBV30 and TRBJ1-2 for the parts outside the CDR3, the full variable domain is SQTIHQWPATLVQPVGSPLSLECTVEGTSNPNLYWYRQAAGRGLQLLFYSVGIGQISSEVPQNLSASRPQDRQFILSSKKLLLSDSGFYLCAWSVQAAGYTFGSGTRLTVV.

Of note for this clonotype: Just one base apart from a much larger clone, this may be a read error. V usage is TRBV6-1 and J usage is TRBJ2-7; TRBD2 agrees at 8 bases. This CDR3 comprises 15 residues. CDR1 and CDR2 from the germline V gene are MNHNS and SASEGT. The CDR3 here is CVSSGLAQGSYEQYF. The CDR3 nucleotides read TGTGTCAGCAGTGGACTAGCACAGGGATCCTACGAGCAGTACTTC.

As for this clonotype: The CDR3 carries no conserved terminal phenylalanine or tryptophan, so it likely arises from a read error. The rearrangement joins TRBV30 to TRBJ1-4, with D possibly TRBD1 on 6 matching bases. Germline V gene lookup returns CDR1 GTSNPN and CDR2 SVGIG (reference sequence). V gave up 3 bases and J gave up 5 bases, with 13 bases separating them. This CDR3 comprises 14 residues. This CDR3 reads CAWRAWQGNEKLFS. The CDR3 nucleotides read TGTGCCTGGAGAGCCTGGCAGGGGAATGAAAAACTGTTTTCT.

Many counts were recorded for this clonotype. The chain carries TRBV11-3 and TRBJ2-3; TRBD2 aligns across 8 bases. The V and J ends lost 10 bases and 6 bases, in that order; junction bases with no gene match: 6. From germline, CDR1 is SGHNT and CDR2 YENEEA. The CDR3 runs to 12 residues. The CDR3 DNA sequence: TGTGCCATCGGACTAGCAGCCGATACGCAGTATTTT. Translating it yields CAIGLAADTQYF.

On this clonotype: Germline is not matched at one junction end, which may reflect a read error. The chain couples TRBV20-1 to TRBJ1-4; D is possibly TRBD1 (5 bases). The CDR3 loop spans 16 amino acids. Germline CDR1 is DFQATT and CDR2 is SNEGSKA (reference sequence). Here the CDR3 DNA reads TGCAATGCTAGAGATTTCGGGGGGATGGCTAATGAAAAACAGTTTTTT. Translation: CNARDFGGMANEKQFF.

With respect to this clonotype: Given the absence of the conserved phenylalanine or tryptophan at the CDR3 end, a read error is likely. The genes are TRBV6-1 and TRBJ1-4; TRBD1 might be the D (5 bases). Germline CDR1 reads MNHNS; CDR2 reads SASEGT. With 2 bases removed from V and 0 bases from J, the gap between germline ends came to 22 bases. There are 20 residues in the CDR3. The CDR3, as DNA: TGTGCCAGCAGTGAATTTACTTCTTTCGGGGCTTCGGCAACTAATGAAAAACTGTTTTCT. This translates into CASSEFTSFGASATNEKLFS.

The rearrangement joins TRBV11-3 to TRBJ2-1; D is perhaps TRBD2 (6 bases). With 5 bases removed from V and 3 bases from J, the gap between germline ends came to 17 bases. Germline V gene data show CDR1 as SGHNT and CDR2 as YENEEA. This CDR3 has 16 residues. CDR3 DNA: TGTGCCAGCAGCCTTCTAGTAGGAGCGGGCTACAATGAGCAGTTCTTC. Translated, it gives CASSLLVGAGYNEQFF.

In this sample, this clonotype turned up many times. The chain couples TRBV11-2 to TRBJ2-1; 8 nucleotides align to TRBD2. J gave up 4 bases and V 5 bases, and 7 bases lay outside the gene matches. Germline CDR1 SGHAT, CDR2 FQNNGV. CDR3 length: 15 amino acids. CDR3 nucleotide sequence: TGTGCCAGCAGCCCCGCGGGGGGCGCTTACAATGAGCAGTTCTTC. It translates to CASSPAGGAYNEQFF.